Below, 9 T cell receptor beta chains from the same sample are listed, as sequenced in a study of T cell changes during pregnancy in multiple sclerosis. The method was immunoSEQ multiplex PCR; TCRdb's version includes in-frame clones alone and lacks a portion of them. The sample has approximately 70,000 clones; 94% are singletons. The specimen comprised CD4+ T cells from peripheral blood mononuclear cells, sampled after pregnancy. These receptors originate from a female donor with multiple sclerosis, enrolled in a pregnancy study.

The rearrangement uses TRBV5-1 and TRBJ2-7; 8 nucleotides align to TRBD1. V dropped 4 bases and J dropped 6; count of bases not matched to a gene: 3. Germline V lookup: CDR1 SGHRS, CDR2 YFSETQ. The CDR3 runs 12 residues. CDR3 in amino acids: CASSRTGREQYF. The CDR3 DNA reads TGCGCCAGCAGCCGGACAGGGCGCGAGCAGTACTTC.

The rearrangement joins TRBV5-1 to TRBJ2-1; perhaps TRBD2 as D (5 bases). V gave up 0 bases and J gave up 5 bases, with 15 bases separating them. The germline V gene encodes CDR1 SGHRS and CDR2 YFSETQ. The CDR3 consists of 16 residues. CDR3 DNA: TGCGCCAGCAGCTTGGGGGTTCGCGGGCTCAACAATGAGCAGTTCTTC. This codes for CASSLGVRGLNNEQFF.

This clone came up once. The V gene is TRBV9, the J gene TRBJ2-7; TRBD1 aligns across 7 bases. The germline CDR1 and CDR2 sequences are SGDLS and YYNGEE. This CDR3 region has 15 residues. The V gene end was trimmed by 1 base and the J gene end by 5 bases; junction bases not matched to a gene: 9. CDR3 protein: CASSVQGGLYHEQYF. Here the CDR3 DNA reads TGTGCCAGCAGCGTACAAGGGGGCCTCTACCACGAGCAGTACTTC. Based on the CDR3 plus reference TRBV9 and TRBJ2-7, the full variable domain is DSGVTQTPKHLITATGQRVTLRCSPRSGDLSVYWYQQSLDQGLQFLIQYYNGEERAKGNILERFSAQQFPDLHSELNLSSLELGDSALYFCASSVQGGLYHEQYFGPGTRLTVT.

The chain uses TRBV5-1 and TRBJ1-1; D ambiguous. The V end lost 3 bases, the J end lost 4 bases, and 16 bases lay between the germline ends. Germline V CDR1 and CDR2: SGHRS, YFSETQ. The length of the CDR3 is 15 residues. The CDR3 DNA sequence: TGCGCCAGCAGCTGGGAGAGCCTCCGAGGCACTGAAGCTTTCTTT. Encoded protein: CASSWESLRGTEAFF.

J is TRBJ1-5 and V is TRBV6-5; D is possibly TRBD1 (6 bases). The CDR3 loop spans 15 amino acids. Germline V gene lookup returns CDR1 MNHEY and CDR2 SVGAGI. V lost 0 bases, J lost 2 bases, and 8 bases lay in between. CDR3 in amino acids: CASSYSSGGNQPQHF. In nucleotides, the CDR3 is TGTGCCAGCAGTTACTCTTCAGGGGGCAATCAGCCCCAGCATTTT.

This rearrangement joins TRBV5-6 to TRBJ1-5; D might be TRBD1 (6 bases). The CDR3 spans 17 residues. Germline loops: CDR1 SGHDT, CDR2 YYEEEE. The V end lost 4 bases, the J end lost 0 bases, and 17 bases lay between the germline ends. CDR3 residues: CASSRRGAGTSNQPQHF. The CDR3 DNA follows: TGTGCCAGCAGCCGGCGGGGGGCCGGGACTAGCAATCAGCCCCAGCATTTT.

In this sample, this clone turned up once. CDR3 amino acids: CASSHSGTSGQETQYF. Here the CDR3 DNA reads TGTGCCAGTAGCCATTCCGGGACTAGCGGACAAGAGACCCAGTACTTC. This chain joins TRBV19 and TRBJ2-5; TRBD2 aligns across 11 bases. V was clipped by 6 bases and J by 2 bases; unmatched bases: 8. Germline lookup yields CDR1 LNHDA and CDR2 SQIVND (reference sequence). The CDR3 contains 16 residues.

The rearrangement links TRBV16 to TRBJ1-1; D unclear. The germline V gene has CDR1 KGHSY and CDR2 FQNENV. This CDR3 has 13 amino acids. Trimming removed 6 bases from V and 1 base from J, with 9 bases in between. The CDR3 DNA is TGTGCCAGCAGAACCACAGCGAACACTGAAGCTTTCTTT. This translates into CASRTTANTEAFF.

The rearrangement joins TRBV19 to TRBJ1-5; TRBD1 aligns across 9 bases. Per germline, CDR1 LNHDA and CDR2 SQIVND (reference sequence). This CDR3 is 19 amino acids long. Trimming removed 6 bases from V and 2 bases from J; junction bases left unmatched: 17. DNA for the CDR3: TGTGCCAGTAGCCTCCCCCGGGACAGGGTTGCCTCTGGCAATCAGCCCCAGCATTTT. Translated: CASSLPRDRVASGNQPQHF.